This paragraph reports one T cell receptor (beta chain). CDR1 is LGHNA, CDR2 YSLEER, per germline. Trimming shortened V by 1 base and J by 2 bases, and 15 bases separated the two germline ends. The CDR3 loop spans 16 amino acids. Original processing methods: The assay estimated nucleated cells by amplifying reference gene primers. Measured with immunoSEQ multiplex PCR; TCRdb has only the in-frame clones, and not every one. V, J and clone size were drawn from that table, and D and trimming were deduced from the DNA. The sample includes 140,000 or so clones, 81% seen only once; the top ten take around 8.8%. These data come from a study of blood T cell repertoires in COVID-19. Overall study context: Both acute and convalescent COVID-19 samples were obtained from the United States, Italy and Spain. PBMCs, B-cell-depleted T cells, or T cells provided the cDNA or gDNA that made up the material.

The rearrangement uses TRBV4-3 and TRBJ2-7, with a possible D match to TRBD1 (6 bases). The receptor was derived from a human donor in a cohort sampled during active COVID-19. What was sequenced was peripheral blood. The CDR3 DNA follows: TGCGCCAGCAGCCAAGCCCCCGACAGGACACCCTACGAGCAGTACTTC. Translating gives CASSQAPDRTPYEQYF.